These 22 T cell receptor beta chains originate from one sample sequenced in a study of T cell responses to AZD1222 COVID-19 vaccine. Clones were sequenced by immunoSEQ multiplex PCR, and TCRdb holds only the in-frame ones, with some missing. The sample shows 150,000 to 200,000 clones, 90% to 95% of them seen only once. Sample: peripheral blood, taken 28 days after the second AZD1222 dose. These receptors were collected from an adult who received the AZD1222 COVID-19 vaccine.

This clone was recorded only once. The rearrangement joins TRBV7-2 to TRBJ2-5, with D tentatively TRBD2 (6 bases). This CDR3 comprises 14 residues. With 4 bases removed from V and 5 bases from J, the gap between germline ends came to 14 bases. CDR1 SGHTA and CDR2 FQGNSA come from the germline V gene. In DNA form, the CDR3 reads TGTGCCAGCAGCTCGGGAACAGGAGGGGAGACCCAGTACTTC. It codes for CASSSGTGGETQYF.

This chain uses TRBV9 with TRBJ1-1; no clear D gene. Per germline, CDR1 SGDLS and CDR2 YYNGEE. The V end lost 2 bases, the J end lost 7 bases, and 9 bases lay between the germline ends. The CDR3 length is 12 residues. CDR3 sequence reads: CASSVEGGEAFF. The CDR3 bases are TGTGCCAGCAGCGTTGAGGGCGGTGAAGCTTTCTTT.

The chain carries TRBV6-6 and TRBJ1-4; 9 bases fit TRBD1. The junction had 6 bases not matched to a gene; V was cut back by 6 bases and J by 7 bases. The germline V gene has CDR1 MNHNY and CDR2 SVGAGI (reference sequence). This CDR3 region has 14 residues. The CDR3 region has the DNA TGTGCCAGCAGGGTACAGGGGGCGCGTGAAAAACTGTTTTTT. This codes for CASRVQGAREKLFF.

The rearrangement uses TRBV7-7 and TRBJ2-7; the match to TRBD2 covers 9 bases. This CDR3 region has 15 residues. The V gene's germline CDR1 is SSHAT and CDR2 FNYEAQ (reference sequence). After removal of 5 bases from V and 5 bases from J, the junction contained 10 bases not matched to a gene. The CDR3 region has the DNA TGTGCCAGCAGCGAAGGGACTAGCCGGCTTAACGAGCAGTACTTC. Its protein is CASSEGTSRLNEQYF.

The CDR3 sequence: CASSFRGLGNTIYF. The CDR3 DNA reads as TGTGCCAGCAGTTTCAGGGGGCTTGGAAACACCATATATTTT. The chain is built from TRBV27 and TRBJ1-3; 8 bases are shared with TRBD1. Germline CDR1 is MNHEY and CDR2 is SMNVEV (reference sequence). V was pared by 3 bases and J by 3 bases, with 1 base of the junction left unmatched. The CDR3 contains 14 residues.

This clone was observed a handful of times. The chain combines TRBV28 with TRBJ2-7; either TRBD1 or TRBD2 may supply D (5 bases each). With 6 bases removed from V and 3 bases from J, the gap between germline ends came to 15 bases. Germline V gene sequence: CDR1 MDHEN, CDR2 SYDVKM. The CDR3 extends over 14 amino acids. The CDR3 coding sequence is TGTGCCAGCAGCCCAGTGGGACGGGGCTACGAGCAGTACTTC. This codes for CASSPVGRGYEQYF.

This chain connects TRBV5-5 to TRBJ2-3, with D possibly called TRBD1 or TRBD2 (6 bases each). CDR1 and CDR2 from the germline V gene are SGHKS and YYEKEE (reference sequence). The CDR3 spans 12 residues. The germline V and J ends were trimmed by 4 bases and 13 bases, with 16 bases remaining between them. CDR3 coding DNA: TGTGCCAGCAGCCCTGGAGGGGGAGAGGAGTATTTT. It translates to CASSPGGGEEYF.

This chain links TRBV4-1 with TRBJ1-5; 7 nucleotides align to TRBD1. V lost 1 base to trimming and J lost 5 bases; unmatched junction nucleotides: 5. The germline gives CDR1 MGHRA, CDR2 YSYEKL. This CDR3 comprises 15 residues. The CDR3 coding sequence is TGCGCCAGCAGCCAAGTCGACAGGGAACATCAGCCCCAGCATTTT. Amino acids: CASSQVDREHQPQHF.

The chain links TRBV27 to TRBJ2-7; D unclear. Trimming removed 5 bases at V and 7 bases at J, with 18 bases between. CDR1 is MNHEY and CDR2 is SMNVEV in the germline V gene (reference sequence). This CDR3 region has 14 residues. The CDR3 DNA reads TGTGCCAGCAGTCAGGCCCCCCACGTGGGTGAGCAGTACTTC. Translated, it gives CASSQAPHVGEQYF.

The chain employs TRBV2 and TRBJ2-7; TRBD2 matches 11 bases. The junction had 7 bases not matched to a gene; V was cut back by 6 bases and J by 0 bases. The CDR3 runs to 16 residues. Germline assignment: CDR1 SNHLY and CDR2 FYNNEI. The CDR3 nucleotides read TGTGCCAGCAGCGTATCCACTAGCGGGGGCTCCTACGAGCAGTACTTC. It encodes CASSVSTSGGSYEQYF. Filled out from reference TRBV2 and TRBJ2-7, the complete variable domain reads EPEVTQTPSHQVTQMGQEVILRCVPISNHLYFYWYRQILGQKVEFLVSFYNNEISEKSEIFDDQFSVERPDGSNFTLKIRSTKLEDSAMYFCASSVSTSGGSYEQYFGPGTRLTVT.

V usage is TRBV7-9 and J usage is TRBJ2-1, with D perhaps matching TRBD1 (6 bases). Trimming took 8 bases from V and 3 from J, leaving 8 bases between them. The CDR3 is 12 residues long. In germline, CDR1 is SEHNR, CDR2 FQNEAQ (reference sequence). The CDR3 is CASGTHYNEQFF. The DNA for the CDR3 is TGTGCCAGCGGGACACACTACAATGAGCAGTTCTTC.

The chain's CDR3 is CASSLLWYNEQFF. CDR3 in DNA: TGTGCCAGCAGCTTATTGTGGTACAATGAGCAGTTCTTC. The chain is built from TRBV7-2 and TRBJ2-1; unclear D gene. The CDR3 length is 13 residues. Trimming removed 2 bases from V and 4 bases from J, with 6 bases in between. Germline CDR1 is SGHTA and CDR2 is FQGNSA.

The CDR3 nucleotides are TGTGCCAGCAGCGACTCCTACGAGCAGTACTTC. As protein: CASSDSYEQYF. This sequence joins TRBV13 and TRBJ2-7; no firm D call. This CDR3 contains 11 residues. V was shortened by 5 bases and J by 0 bases, with 2 bases between the two germline ends. CDR1 PRHDT and CDR2 FYEKMQ come from the germline V gene (reference sequence).

The chain joins TRBV19 to TRBJ2-1; 7 nucleotides match TRBD2. The CDR3 extends over 20 amino acids. After removal of 3 bases from V and 0 bases from J, the junction contained 17 bases not matched to a gene. Germline V gene lookup returns CDR1 LNHDA and CDR2 SQIVND (reference sequence). The CDR3 nucleotides are TGTGCCAGTAGTATTGTGCCTAGCGGTAGGGGAATGAGCTCCTACAATGAGCAGTTCTTC. Encoded protein: CASSIVPSGRGMSSYNEQFF.

V usage is TRBV18 and J usage is TRBJ1-6; the match to TRBD1 covers 9 bases. CDR1 KGHSH and CDR2 LQKENI come from the germline V gene. The CDR3 runs to 14 residues. Trimming removed 4 bases from V and 7 bases from J; junction bases left unmatched: 2. This chain's CDR3 is CASSQDRGNSPLHF. The CDR3 coding sequence is TGTGCCAGCTCACAGGACAGGGGAAATTCACCCCTCCACTTT.

The gene calls are TRBV5-4 and TRBJ2-5; D might be TRBD2 (5 bases). The CDR3 covers 16 residues. Trimming pared 0 bases from V and 3 bases from J, leaving 15 bases between. Germline V CDR1 and CDR2: SGHNT, YYREEE (reference sequence). In nucleotides, the CDR3 is TGTGCCAGCAGCTTGGTTGGTCTAGGGAGAAAAGAGACCCAGTACTTC. As protein: CASSLVGLGRKETQYF.

This chain connects TRBV6-5 to TRBJ2-7, with D perhaps given as TRBD1 or TRBD2 (6 bases each). Germline CDR1 MNHEY, CDR2 SVGAGI. This CDR3 has 13 residues. Trimming stripped 2 bases from V and 7 bases from J, with 12 bases between. In DNA form, the CDR3 reads TGTGCCAGCAGTTACGGGGGGCTGGGGGAGCAGTACTTC. Its protein product is CASSYGGLGEQYF.

The chain is built from TRBV3-1 (or the pseudogene TRBV3-2) and TRBJ1-5; D is perhaps TRBD1 (6 bases). This CDR3 region has 15 residues. Germline V gene sequence: CDR1 LGHDT, CDR2 YNNKEL (reference sequence). V lost 0 bases to trimming and J lost 4 bases, with 10 bases between them. The CDR3 here is CASSQDTRGNQPQHF. In DNA, the CDR3 is TGTGCCAGCAGCCAAGATACGAGGGGGAATCAGCCCCAGCATTTT.

V and J are TRBV28 and TRBJ2-4, with 8 bases aligning to TRBD1. This CDR3 has 14 amino acids. Germline CDR1 is MDHEN and CDR2 is SYDVKM. V shed 5 bases, J shed 9 bases, and the junction held 9 bases outside the gene matches. The CDR3 nucleotides are TGTGCCAGCAGTCCGGACAGGGTGAAGGTCATTCAGTACTTC. Translation gives CASSPDRVKVIQYF.

This chain connects TRBV27 to TRBJ1-2, with a tentative D call TRBD1 (6 bases). This CDR3 is built from 14 residues. CDR1 and CDR2 (germline): MNHEY, SMNVEV (reference sequence). Trimming pared 3 bases from V and 4 bases from J, leaving 12 bases between. The CDR3: CASSFVGGSYGYTF. As DNA, the CDR3 is TGTGCCAGCAGTTTCGTGGGGGGCAGCTATGGCTACACCTTC.

The chain is built from TRBV6-2 or TRBV6-3 and TRBJ2-3; D gene ambiguous. The CDR3 runs to 16 residues. The ends were cut back, 4 bases at V and 1 base at J, with 15 bases in the middle. Germline V gives CDR1 MNHEY, CDR2 SVGEGT. Written as DNA, the CDR3 is TGTGCCAGCAGTTCCAGACGAAGGGCTGGCACAGATACGCAGTATTTT. It encodes CASSSRRRAGTDTQYF.

The chain has TRBV19 and TRBJ2-7; D assignment may be TRBD1 or TRBD2 (6 bases each). V lost 10 bases, J lost 6 bases, and 16 bases lay in between. Germline-derived CDR1 and CDR2 are LNHDA and SQIVND (reference sequence). The CDR3 totals 12 residues. The CDR3 coding sequence is TGTGCCACCAGAGGGGGGCAGGGCGAGCAGTACTTC. Its translation is CATRGGQGEQYF.